This T cell receptor beta chain was sequenced for a study of human T cells and chemical hapten exposure. Overall study: Across its roughly 23 weeks, the study gave patients weekly diphenylcyclopropenone doses to the scalp.

The CDR3 contains 15 residues. V was trimmed by 9 bases and J by 7 bases, leaving 22 bases between them. CDR1 and CDR2 (germline): MNHNY, SVGAGI (reference sequence). Unique molecular identifiers were attached to individual cDNA molecules during library preparation. TCRdb processed the RACE reads anew with MiXCR; each CDR3 protein has one entry. The table records roughly 100,000 distinct CDR3 sequences, roughly 10% of them present only once. Time point noted: pre-sensitization, week 0. As to treatment: therapeutic diphenylcyclopropenone sensitization with weekly scalp DPC. This clonotype was detected ten times or more.

The source is a woman aged 60-75 years with alopecia areata. Some clones in this sample may be carry-over from other donors' samples. The V and J genes are TRBV6-6 and TRBJ1-5; D is uncertain. This specimen was whole blood, taken in connection with sensitization to the hapten diphenylcyclopropenone (DPC). The chain's CDR3 is CASSKGGRWMQPQHF. The CDR3 coding sequence is TGTGCCAGTTCCAAAGGAGGACGGTGGATGCAGCCCCAGCATTTT.